One sample yielded the 16 T cell receptor beta chains listed below, sequenced in a study of regulatory T cells in long-lasting Graves disease. Building of the TCR beta libraries involved iRepertoire HTBI primers and Arm-PCR of CDR3 regions. TCRdb re-called the multiplex PCR reads with MiXCR, one entry per CDR3 protein. The sample has about 470,000 distinct CDR3 sequences; around 14% are singletons. The time point is: newly diagnosed GD, antithyroid drugs for less than 3 months. From PBMCs, RNA was extracted and then used to make the TCR library. The sample also formed part of further work on T cells in Graves' hyperthyroidism and ophthalmopathy.

Here the sequenced sample was peripheral blood mononuclear cells (PBMCs), taken at new diagnosis, from a patient treated with antithyroid drugs. The receptors originated from a woman younger than 45 with Graves disease.

This clonotype was recorded a few times. V is TRBV28 and J is TRBJ2-7; TRBD2 agrees at 8 bases. V lost 3 bases, J lost 5 bases, and 15 bases stayed unmatched. Germline values: CDR1 MDHEN, CDR2 SYDVKM. This CDR3 contains 17 residues. As DNA, the CDR3 is TGTGCCAGCAGTTTGCCCCAGGGAGCGGGAGAGAGTAACGAGCAGTACTTC. It is translated as CASSLPQGAGESNEQYF.

This clonotype was seen a handful of times. DNA of the CDR3: TGCAGTGCTAGAGTGAGCGGGGAGTCCTACAATGAGCAGTTCTTC. Its protein product is CSARVSGESYNEQFF. This sequence joins TRBV20-1 and TRBJ2-1, with 7 bases fitting TRBD2. The CDR3 sequence is 15 residues long. The germline CDR1 and CDR2 sequences are DFQATT and SNEGSKA (reference sequence). V shed 1 base and J 1 base; nucleotides not matched to a gene: 4.

This clonotype came up a few times. The chain has TRBV10-3 and TRBJ2-2; D is undetermined. CDR3 length: 14 amino acids. Per germline, CDR1 ENHRY and CDR2 SYGVKD. V lost 7 bases and J 0 bases, leaving 9 bases between the germline ends. The chain's CDR3 is CAITERPNTGELFF. The CDR3 region has the DNA TGTGCCATCACTGAAAGACCGAACACCGGGGAGCTGTTTTTT.

Many counts were recorded for this clonotype. The rearrangement uses TRBV12-3 or TRBV12-4 and TRBJ2-2; TRBD1 matches 11 bases. This CDR3 spans 15 amino acids. V trimming: 5 bases; J trimming: 4 bases; junction bases outside the gene matches: 3. The CDR3 coding sequence is TGTGCCAGCAGTACCGGACAGGGGGCCACCGGGGAGCTGTTTTTT. As protein: CASSTGQGATGELFF.

This clonotype showed up many times. The V call is TRBV6-2 or TRBV6-3, the J call TRBJ2-7; unclear D gene. The CDR3 consists of 17 residues. The V gene's germline CDR1 is MNHEY and CDR2 SVGEGT. With 0 bases removed from V and 2 bases from J, the gap between germline ends came to 17 bases. The CDR3 here is CASSYSVTGPRAYEQYF. CDR3 coding DNA: TGTGCCAGCAGTTACTCCGTTACTGGGCCTAGGGCCTACGAGCAGTACTTC.

This clonotype was recorded at least ten times. The chain combines TRBV18 with TRBJ2-7; weak D call: TRBD1 (6 bases). The V end lost 1 base, the J end lost 1 base, and 8 bases lay between the germline ends. CDR3 size: 14 residues. Per germline, CDR1 KGHSH and CDR2 LQKENI. CDR3 DNA: TGTGCCAGCTCACCACTTCAGGGGTCCTACGAGCAGTACTTC. Its translation is CASSPLQGSYEQYF.

This clonotype appeared many times. The CDR3 region has the DNA TGTGCCAGCAGGATAGCGGGAGCTTACGAGCAGTACTTC. This codes for CASRIAGAYEQYF. The V and J genes are TRBV7-2 and TRBJ2-7; 9 bases are a match to TRBD2. CDR1 and CDR2 (germline): SGHTA, FQGNSA. V was clipped by 6 bases and J by 4 bases; unmatched bases: 4. The CDR3 consists of 13 residues.

This clonotype has only a few counts. This may come from a read error, since a much larger clone is one base off. The chain combines TRBV7-3 with TRBJ1-1; D call uncertain. Between the trimmed V and J ends, which lost 3 bases and 3 bases, there was a span of 11 bases. The CDR3 length is 14 residues. Germline V gives CDR1 SGHTA, CDR2 FQGTGA. The CDR3 sequence: CASSLGPRDTEAFF. In DNA form, the CDR3 reads TGTGCCAGCAGCTTGGGTCCGAGGGACACTGAAGCTTTCTTT. Full variable domain (remainder filled in from reference TRBV7-3 and TRBJ1-1): GAGVSQTPSNKVTEKGKYVELRCDPISGHTALYWYRQSLGQGPEFLIYFQGTGAADDSGLPNDRFFAVRPEGSVSTLKIQRTERGDSAVYLCASSLGPRDTEAFFGQGTRLTVV.

This clonotype was recorded at least ten times. This chain connects TRBV2 to TRBJ2-3, with TRBD2 as a possible D gene (6 bases). The V and J ends lost 0 bases and 3 bases respectively, with 13 bases between them. CDR3 size: 16 residues. CDR1 is SNHLY and CDR2 is FYNNEI in the germline V gene. CDR3 sequence: CASSEARGLATDTQYF. Here the CDR3 DNA reads TGTGCCAGCAGTGAAGCGCGAGGGCTAGCGACAGATACGCAGTATTTT.

This clonotype was seen a handful of times. V and J are TRBV12-3 or TRBV12-4 and TRBJ1-2; no firm D call. The V and J ends lost 2 bases and 2 bases respectively, with 12 bases between them. The CDR3 extends over 15 amino acids. CDR3 protein: CASSLLGLGNYGYTF. CDR3 DNA: TGTGCCAGCAGTTTACTGGGTCTGGGAAACTATGGCTACACCTTC.

This clonotype has a handful of counts. The chain links TRBV7-9 to TRBJ1-6; D gene uncertain. CDR1 is SEHNR, CDR2 FQNEAQ, per germline (reference sequence). V dropped 3 bases and J dropped 4 bases, with 7 bases sitting between them. The CDR3 is 14 residues long. The CDR3 DNA reads as TGTGCCAGCAGCTTGACAACGTATAATTCACCCCTCCACTTT. Its protein product is CASSLTTYNSPLHF.

There are many counts of this clonotype. This chain links TRBV7-9 with TRBJ2-5; 7 nucleotides line up with TRBD2. The junction had 9 bases not matched to a gene; V was cut back by 4 bases and J by 4 bases. The CDR3 totals 15 residues. Germline V CDR1 and CDR2: SEHNR, FQNEAQ (reference sequence). The DNA for the CDR3 is TGTGCCAGCAGCTCGCGACGGGAGGTGGGAGAGACCCAGTACTTC. Protein sequence: CASSSRREVGETQYF.

This clonotype was observed many times. The J gene is TRBJ1-2, the V gene TRBV20-1, with D uncertain. Germline CDR1 is DFQATT and CDR2 is SNEGSKA (reference sequence). V lost 4 bases and J lost 4, with 13 bases in between. The CDR3 loop spans 13 amino acids. This CDR3 is CSAMLSDFYGYTF. CDR3 sequence (DNA): TGCAGTGCTATGTTATCAGATTTCTATGGCTACACCTTC.

The table lists this clonotype with many counts. J is TRBJ1-1 and V is TRBV5-4, with D possibly being TRBD1 (5 bases). Trimming took off 0 bases at V and 3 bases at J, with 15 bases between the two ends. CDR1 and CDR2 (germline): SGHNT, YYREEE (reference sequence). CDR3 length: 16 amino acids. The CDR3 loop reads CASSLDLGGGDTEAFF. CDR3 bases: TGTGCCAGCAGCTTGGATTTGGGGGGGGGAGACACTGAAGCTTTCTTT.

The count of this clonotype is one. A much larger clone lies a single base off, so this may be a read error. CDR3 nucleotide sequence: TGTGCCAGCAGCCAGGACGGATATAGTGAAAAACTGTTTTTT. This gives the protein CASSQDGYSEKLFF. The V and J genes are TRBV2 and TRBJ1-4; D is uncertain. Trimming removed 6 bases from V and 7 bases from J, with 15 bases in between. The CDR3 sequence is 14 residues long. Germline V gives CDR1 SNHLY, CDR2 FYNNEI.

This clonotype was found many times. The gene calls are TRBV27 and TRBJ2-5; D may be TRBD2 (6 bases). CDR3 length: 15 residues. Trimming shortened V by 5 bases and J by 5 bases, and 18 bases separated the two germline ends. Germline V gives CDR1 MNHEY, CDR2 SMNVEV (reference sequence). CDR3 region: CASSPMWVAAETQYF. CDR3 nucleotide sequence: TGTGCCAGCAGTCCTATGTGGGTAGCGGCTGAGACCCAGTACTTC.